This T cell receptor beta chain was identified in a study of long-term antiretroviral therapy in people with HIV. Study results and limitations: CDR3 length ranges were narrower in HIV repertoires than in controls.

This was the immunoSEQ v3.0 assay at survey level. The target of sequencing was roughly 40,000-55,000 T-cell genomes per sample. The protocol was immunoSEQ multiplex PCR, while the TCRdb copy is restricted to in-frame clones and leaves out a portion. This sample yields 21,000 or so clones, of which almost 85% are seen a single time; 4% to 6% belongs to the top ten. Comments on this clone: Antigen specificity is unknown.

CDR1 is WNHNN and CDR2 is SYGVQD in the germline V gene (reference sequence). The junction had 6 bases not matched to a gene; V was cut back by 1 base and J by 8 bases. The CDR3 has 15 amino acids. Inclusion required at least two post-ART and at least one pre-ART PBMC samples. Before DNA extraction, roughly 0.85-10 million cryopreserved PBMC were held in the samples. The TCR comes from a man aged 50 to 59 with HIV. The chain is built from TRBV10-1 and TRBJ2-1; 9 bases agree with TRBD2. The sample consisted of unsorted PBMCs, taken 0.3 years after starting antiretroviral therapy. The CDR3 is CASSELAGVLDEQFF. The CDR3 bases are TGCGCCAGCAGTGAGTTAGCGGGAGTACTTGATGAGCAGTTCTTC.